The source of this TCR beta chain is a study of preoperative IRX-2 immunotherapy in early breast cancer (dated by TCRdb to between 2017 and 2020). This specimen's treatment or condition label, per the study, means: preoperative locoregional IRX-2 cytokine immunotherapy. The samples were obtained from a phase Ib study in which preoperative, locoregional IRX-2 cytokine immunotherapy intended to prime immune responses was tested. Donors were patients with early-stage breast cancer who received IRX-2 before surgery. The library came from the immunoSEQ multiplex PCR assay. As stored in TCRdb, this immuneACCESS dataset retains in-frame rearrangements with V and J assigned. A fraction of the clones does not appear; measured against another copy, unresolved V genes explain less than half of the discrepancy, and the remainder lacks a known reason. For this sample there are about 34,000 clones; 90% to 95% appear just once. Under 7.5% of the sample is in the top ten clones.

CDR1 and CDR2, looked up from the germline V gene, are MNHNS and SASEGT. The CDR3 contains 12 residues, cysteine and phenylalanine counted. Only the CDR3 DNA stays, 36 bases, in frame from base 1. As concerns this clone: The clone's antigen remains unknown. An end of the junction differs from the germline gene, which may be a read error.

The receptor's source is a human donor with breast cancer. Sampling was performed from a patient treated with IRX-2 immunotherapy. The chain couples TRBV6-1 to TRBJ1-2; the D gene lacks a confident call. This receptor has the CDR3 CASSSDNHGYTF. The DNA reads as follows: TGTGCCAGCAGTTCCGATAACCATGGCTACACCTTC.